This record looks at one TCR beta chain sequence and its context. Its specific antigen is unknown. Within one base of it there is no much larger clone, and no base qualities were kept. This entry comes from a study of chemoradiotherapy in HPV16-positive cancers (dated by TCRdb to 2022 to 2024). The study in broad terms: Candidate HPV-specific T-cell clones and common TCR motifs were defined through functional T-cell assays on cells from a couple of HPV16-positive patients. Whether T-cell immunity against the HPV oncoproteins E6 and E7 changes during chemoradiotherapy and whether survival is affected by this immunity were examined in the study. The candidate HPV-specific TCRs and motifs were then tracked in TCR repertoires from some 86 patients with HPV-related cancers. What the work shows at the level of the full study, not this receptor alone: The survival association was reported for HPV16-positive patients, and the functional definition of HPV-specific T cells was derived from only two HPV16-positive patients. In HPV16-positive patients, expansion of HPV-responsive T cells during chemoradiotherapy was found to be associated with improved recurrence-free survival. Expansion of candidate HPV-specific clones and E7-related TCR motifs was observed in the tumor microenvironment during treatment, whereas no such expansion was observed for non-HPV-specific T cells.

From a lookup of the germline V gene, CDR1 and CDR2 are SGHAT and FQNNGV. The cysteine opens and the phenylalanine closes a CDR3 of 14 amino acids. Only CDR3 DNA is held: 42 bases, read in frame from base 1. V is trimmed back by 0 bases and J by 8 bases, and the junction contains 5 bases that no gene match accounts for. The library was obtained by the immunoSEQ multiplex PCR assay. Sourced from immuneACCESS, this table was stored by TCRdb with only in-frame sequences that have V and J called. A share of the clones is absent; for the studies checked, an unresolved V gene accounts for under half, and the remainder has no known explanation. A total of about 32,000 clones appear in this sample, roughly 88% of them only once. The ten top clones hold around 5% of the sample. Repertoires were sampled repeatedly over the course of chemoradiotherapy, so clonal expansion could be followed in the tumor microenvironment.

The material sequenced was blood, taken from a patient who underwent chemoradiotherapy. The chain employs TRBV11-2 and TRBJ1-2; a stretch of 8 junction bases matches TRBD1. This TCR derives from a human donor with HPV-associated anogenital cancer. For the CDR3, the sequence is CASSLETGDHGYTF. The nucleotide sequence is given as TGTGCCAGCAGCTTAGAGACAGGGGATCACGGCTACACCTTC.